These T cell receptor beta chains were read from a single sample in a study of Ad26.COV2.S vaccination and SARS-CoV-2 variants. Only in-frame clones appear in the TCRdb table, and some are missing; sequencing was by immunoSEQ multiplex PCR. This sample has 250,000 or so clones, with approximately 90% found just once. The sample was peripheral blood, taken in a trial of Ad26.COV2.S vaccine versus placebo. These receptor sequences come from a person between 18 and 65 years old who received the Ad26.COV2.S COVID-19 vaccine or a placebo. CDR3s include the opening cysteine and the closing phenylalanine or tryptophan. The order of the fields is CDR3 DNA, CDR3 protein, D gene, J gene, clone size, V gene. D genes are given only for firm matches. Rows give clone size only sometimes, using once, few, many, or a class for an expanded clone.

DNA: TGTGCCAGCAGTTACTATCAGGGGGTTCAGAATGAGCAGTTCTTC
CDR3: CASSYYQGVQNEQFF
D: TRBD1
J: TRBJ2-1
size: .
V: TRBV6-2/TRBV6-3

DNA: TGTGCCAGTAGTTTGTGGCGGAAAGACACCGGGGAGCTGTTTTTT
CDR3: CASSLWRKDTGELFF
D: .
J: TRBJ2-2
size: .
V: TRBV19

DNA: TGTGCCACCAGCAGAGACGGAGGGGCCACCCGGGAGACCCAGTACTTC
CDR3: CATSRDGGATRETQYF
D: .
J: TRBJ2-5
size: .
V: TRBV15

DNA: TGTGCCAGCAGCCCCGGGGCAGGGGAGACCCAGTACTTC
CDR3: CASSPGAGETQYF
D: .
J: TRBJ2-5
size: .
V: TRBV7-3

DNA: TGTGCCAGCAGCCCCGGGGGGGGCAACTCCTACAATGAGCAGTTCTTC
CDR3: CASSPGGGNSYNEQFF
D: TRBD2
J: TRBJ2-1
size: .
V: TRBV13

DNA: TGCGCCAGCAGCCAAGACTCAGCAGATACGCAGTATTTT
CDR3: CASSQDSADTQYF
D: .
J: TRBJ2-3
size: .
V: TRBV4-3

DNA: TGTGCCAGCAGTCGTTCGGGACTAGCCTACGAGCAGTACTTC
CDR3: CASSRSGLAYEQYF
D: TRBD2
J: TRBJ2-7
size: .
V: TRBV6-5

DNA: TGTGCCAGCGAACACAACCAAGGAACTAATGAAAAACTGTTTTTT
CDR3: CASEHNQGTNEKLFF
D: .
J: TRBJ1-4
size: .
V: TRBV6-5

DNA: TGTGCCAGCAGACTTCACAGGGACCAGCCCCAGCATTTT
CDR3: CASRLHRDQPQHF
D: .
J: TRBJ1-5
size: few
V: TRBV12-3/TRBV12-4

DNA: TGTGCCAGCAGTTCCGGATATCCGGAGAGGAACACCATATATTTT
CDR3: CASSSGYPERNTIYF
D: .
J: TRBJ1-3
size: .
V: TRBV27

DNA: TGTGCCAGCAGCTTAAATCAGGCAGATACGCAGTATTTT
CDR3: CASSLNQADTQYF
D: .
J: TRBJ2-3
size: .
V: TRBV7-9

DNA: TGTGCCCCTTCGGGGGGCCCCTATAATTCACCCCTCCACTTT
CDR3: CAPSGGPYNSPLHF
D: .
J: TRBJ1-6
size: .
V: TRBV30

DNA: TGCAGCGGGGGAAATACGCAGGGGAACACTGAAGCTTTCTTT
CDR3: CSGGNTQGNTEAFF
D: .
J: TRBJ1-1
size: .
V: TRBV29-1

DNA: TGCAGTGCTAGTTTCCCGGGCTCCTACGAGCAGTACTTC
CDR3: CSASFPGSYEQYF
D: .
J: TRBJ2-7
size: .
V: TRBV20-1

DNA: TGTGCCAGCAGCTTAATCGGACAGCTGAACACTGAAGCTTTCTTT
CDR3: CASSLIGQLNTEAFF
D: .
J: TRBJ1-1
size: .
V: TRBV7-9

DNA: TGCGCCAGCAGCCATTCCTCTCGGGACGAGCAGTACTTC
CDR3: CASSHSSRDEQYF
D: .
J: TRBJ2-7
size: .
V: TRBV4-3

DNA: TGTGCCAGCAGTTCCTGGAACGGGGAAAGCGGCTACACCTTC
CDR3: CASSSWNGESGYTF
D: .
J: TRBJ1-2
size: .
V: TRBV5-5

DNA: TGTGCCAGCAGAATCCGCGGACTTCAAGAGACCCAGTACTTC
CDR3: CASRIRGLQETQYF
D: .
J: TRBJ2-5
size: .
V: TRBV7-2

DNA: TGCAGCGTTGAGGTTGCGGGACAGGGGATAGCCGAGCAGTACTTC
CDR3: CSVEVAGQGIAEQYF
D: TRBD1
J: TRBJ2-7
size: .
V: TRBV29-1

DNA: TGTGCCATCAGAAACTCCCAAGAAGGAGCTTTCTTT
CDR3: CAIRNSQEGAFF
D: .
J: TRBJ1-1
size: .
V: TRBV10-3

DNA: TGTGCCAGCAGTGAATCGGGTCTACAGTACCAAGAGACCCAGTACTTC
CDR3: CASSESGLQYQETQYF
D: .
J: TRBJ2-5
size: .
V: TRBV2

DNA: TGTGCCAGCTCAAGCCTTGACAGTAACTATGGCTACACCTTC
CDR3: CASSSLDSNYGYTF
D: .
J: TRBJ1-2
size: .
V: TRBV18